The subject of this entry is one T cell receptor beta chain. Its antigen is still unknown. Random hexamers were used to reverse transcribe about 0.5 to 1 ug of RNA. Each CDR3 protein is one row after TCRdb ran MiXCR on the immunoSEQ multiplex PCR reads. Here the sample spans 100,000 to 150,000 distinct CDR3 sequences, around 95% being singletons. V was clipped by 1 base and J by 9 bases, with 13 bases between them. The CDR3 sequence is 15 residues long. In germline, CDR1 is SEHNR, CDR2 FQNEAQ (reference sequence). Sequencing of TCR beta was performed on blood CD8+ T cells and on blood CD4+ T cells. While CD8+ and CD4+ T cells were isolated negatively, TEMRA cells were enriched by FACS. These data are taken from a study of CD8 T cells in Susac syndrome. Overall study findings and caveats: The study identified around fifteen and five Susac-specific public clones in total CD8+ and CD8+ TEMRA repertoires.

Sequences were obtained from CD8+ T cells from PBMCs. The J gene is TRBJ1-6, the V gene TRBV7-9; D is undetermined. The receptor comes from a human donor with Susac syndrome. The CDR3 bases are TGTGCCAGCAGCTTAGGAAACGAGGAAGGTTCACCCCTCCACTTT. Amino acid sequence: CASSLGNEEGSPLHF.